This TCR beta chain came from a study of cytomegalovirus exposure and HLA in healthy donors. Study at large: Out of 150 million to 200 million T cells, an earlier analysis found about 100 million unique TCR beta sequences in total. As released early, the data held 70 million to 95 million unique TCRs from HLA-typed donors. Study-wide results and limits: Listed as cytomegalovirus-associated were approximately 160 TCR beta chains.

Germline V gene data show CDR1 as MGHRA and CDR2 as YSYEKL. This CDR3 is 13 amino acids long. V shed 4 bases and J 7 bases; nucleotides not matched to a gene: 3. A remark on this clone: Its specificity is unknown.

The PCR used 60 Vbeta and 13 Jbeta primers. Repertoires were generated with immunoSEQ multiplex PCR, while TCRdb's copy carries only in-frame clones and drops some. The data contain 100,000 or so clones, 65% to 85% of them singletons. The chain is built from TRBV4-1 and TRBJ2-1; 8 nucleotides match TRBD2. The sequence was collected from a middle-aged man in good health and CMV-seropositive. Material for sequencing was PBMCs. The CDR3 loop is CASSLGGGNEQFF. In DNA, the CDR3 is TGCGCCAGCAGCCTCGGGGGGGGGAATGAGCAGTTCTTC.